The clone carrying this T cell receptor beta chain was seen a few times. This entry is derived from a study of CD8 T cells in Susac syndrome. Trimming took 2 bases from V and 1 from J, leaving 13 bases between them. In germline, CDR1 is SGHRS, CDR2 YFSETQ. The CDR3 contains 17 residues. With random hexamers, reverse transcription was performed on roughly 0.45 to 1 ug of RNA. TCRdb recomputed calls from the immunoSEQ multiplex PCR reads with MiXCR, one row per CDR3 protein. In the table there are tens of thousands of distinct CDR3 sequences, around nine tenths of which are singletons. V gene TRBV5-1 combines with J gene TRBJ2-6; the D gene is possibly TRBD2 (6 bases). This receptor was taken from a human donor with multiple sclerosis. The sample taken for sequencing was CD8+ T cells from PBMCs. The CDR3 loop is CASSFRGDPSGANVLTF. The CDR3 region has the DNA TGCGCCAGCAGCTTCCGCGGGGACCCTTCTGGGGCCAACGTCCTGACTTTC.